This T cell receptor beta chain came from a study of blood T cell repertoires in COVID-19. Those who participated ranged in age from about 18 to 89 years and resided in 20 to 30 US areas. Participant-given clinical history determined each cohort assignment. The V segment lost 5 bases and the J segment 5 bases; nucleotides outside the gene matches: 10. The germline gives CDR1 PRHDT, CDR2 FYEKMQ (reference sequence). The CDR3 has 17 amino acids. Sequencing used immunoSEQ multiplex PCR; TCRdb keeps in-frame clones, though not all of them. There are about 430,000 clones in the sample; approximately 88% occur only once, and around 0.97% lies in the top ten.

The sequenced material came from PBMCs or T cells enriched from blood (not recorded which). The rearrangement uses TRBV13 and TRBJ2-2; 11 bases map to TRBD1. The clonotype originates from a woman between 25 and 40 years old with acute COVID-19. In DNA form, the CDR3 reads TGTGCCAGCAGCACAAACCGGGACAGGGGGTTTACCGGGGAGCTGTTTTTT. Its protein product is CASSTNRDRGFTGELFF.